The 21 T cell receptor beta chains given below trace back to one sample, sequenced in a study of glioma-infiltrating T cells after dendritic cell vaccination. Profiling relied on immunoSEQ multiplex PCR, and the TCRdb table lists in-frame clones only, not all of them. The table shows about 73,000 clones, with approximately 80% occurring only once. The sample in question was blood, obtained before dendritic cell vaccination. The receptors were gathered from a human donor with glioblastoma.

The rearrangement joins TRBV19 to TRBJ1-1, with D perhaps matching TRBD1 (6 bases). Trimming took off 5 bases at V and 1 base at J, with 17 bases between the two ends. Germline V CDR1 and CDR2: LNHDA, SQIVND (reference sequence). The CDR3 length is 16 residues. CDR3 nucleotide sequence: TGTGCCAGTAGTTTACAGGGTTTGGTATCGAACACTGAAGCTTTCTTT. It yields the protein CASSLQGLVSNTEAFF.

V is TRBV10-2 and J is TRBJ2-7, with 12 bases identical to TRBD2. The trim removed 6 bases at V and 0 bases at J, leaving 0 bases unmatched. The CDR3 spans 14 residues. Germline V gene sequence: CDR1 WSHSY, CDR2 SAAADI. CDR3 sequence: CASRTSGGSYEQYV. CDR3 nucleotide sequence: TGCGCCAGCAGGACTAGCGGGGGCTCCTACGAGCAGTACGTC.

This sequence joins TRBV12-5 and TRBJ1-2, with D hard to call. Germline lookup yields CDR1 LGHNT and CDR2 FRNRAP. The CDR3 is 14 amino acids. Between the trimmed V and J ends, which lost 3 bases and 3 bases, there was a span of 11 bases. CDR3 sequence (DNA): TGTGCTAGTGGTTTAGGGAAGAGGGACTATGGCTACACCTTC. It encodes CASGLGKRDYGYTF.

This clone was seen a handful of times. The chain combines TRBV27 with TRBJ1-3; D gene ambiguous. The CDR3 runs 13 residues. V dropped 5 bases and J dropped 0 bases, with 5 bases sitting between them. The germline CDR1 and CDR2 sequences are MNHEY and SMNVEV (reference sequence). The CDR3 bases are TGTGCCAGCAGTACAGCCTCTGGAAACACCATATATTTT. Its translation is CASSTASGNTIYF.

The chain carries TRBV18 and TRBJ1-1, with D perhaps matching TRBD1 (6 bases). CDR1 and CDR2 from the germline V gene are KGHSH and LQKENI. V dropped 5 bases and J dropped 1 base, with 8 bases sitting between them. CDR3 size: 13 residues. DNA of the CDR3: TGTGCCAGCTCAACGGACAGGAACACTGAAGCTTTCTTT. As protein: CASSTDRNTEAFF. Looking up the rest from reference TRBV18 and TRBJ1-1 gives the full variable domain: NAGVMQNPRHLVRRRGQEARLRCSPMKGHSHVYWYRQLPEEGLKFMVYLQKENIIDESGMPKERFSAEFPKEGPSILRIQQVVRGDSAAYFCASSTDRNTEAFFGQGTRLTVV.

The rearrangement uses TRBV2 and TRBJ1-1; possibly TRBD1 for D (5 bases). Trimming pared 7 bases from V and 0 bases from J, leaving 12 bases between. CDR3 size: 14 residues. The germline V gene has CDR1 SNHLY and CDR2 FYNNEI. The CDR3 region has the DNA TGTGCCAGCAAGCTGACAGACGTGAACACTGAAGCTTTCTTT. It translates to CASKLTDVNTEAFF. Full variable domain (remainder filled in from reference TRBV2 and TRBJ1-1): EPEVTQTPSHQVTQMGQEVILRCVPISNHLYFYWYRQILGQKVEFLVSFYNNEISEKSEIFDDQFSVERPDGSNFTLKIRSTKLEDSAMYFCASKLTDVNTEAFFGQGTRLTVV.

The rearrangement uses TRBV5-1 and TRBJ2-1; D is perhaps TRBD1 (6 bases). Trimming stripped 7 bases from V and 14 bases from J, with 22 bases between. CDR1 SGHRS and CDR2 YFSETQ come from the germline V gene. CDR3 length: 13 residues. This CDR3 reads CASSIEQGRGEFF. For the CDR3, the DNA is TGCGCCAGCTCGATCGAACAGGGAAGGGGAGAGTTCTTC.

CDR3 DNA: TGTGCCAGCAGTGTCCCAGGGGGACCACCAGCTAACTATGGCTACACCTTC. Its translation is CASSVPGGPPANYGYTF. This chain uses TRBV2 with TRBJ1-2; TRBD1 matches at 7 bases. The CDR3 loop spans 17 amino acids. Trimming removed 4 bases from V and 0 bases from J; junction bases left unmatched: 11. Germline V gives CDR1 SNHLY, CDR2 FYNNEI.

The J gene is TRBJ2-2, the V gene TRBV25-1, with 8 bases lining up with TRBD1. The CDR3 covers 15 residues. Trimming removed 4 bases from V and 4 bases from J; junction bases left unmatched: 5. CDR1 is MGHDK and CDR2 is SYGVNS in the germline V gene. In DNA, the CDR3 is TGTGCCAGCAGTGGGGCTGACAGGGGCACCGGGGAGCTGTTTTTT. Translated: CASSGADRGTGELFF.

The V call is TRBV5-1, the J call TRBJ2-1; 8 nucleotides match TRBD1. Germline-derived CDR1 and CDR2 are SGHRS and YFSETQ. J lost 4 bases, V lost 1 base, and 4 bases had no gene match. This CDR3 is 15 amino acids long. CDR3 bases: TGCGCCAGCAGCTTGACAGGGGGGATTTACAATGAGCAGTTCTTC. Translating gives CASSLTGGIYNEQFF.

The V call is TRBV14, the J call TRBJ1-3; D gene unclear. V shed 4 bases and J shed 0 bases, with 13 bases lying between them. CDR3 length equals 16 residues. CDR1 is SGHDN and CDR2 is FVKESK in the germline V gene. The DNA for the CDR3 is TGTGCCAGCAGCCCCTCGGGAGGCGGCTCTGGAAACACCATATATTTT. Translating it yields CASSPSGGGSGNTIYF.

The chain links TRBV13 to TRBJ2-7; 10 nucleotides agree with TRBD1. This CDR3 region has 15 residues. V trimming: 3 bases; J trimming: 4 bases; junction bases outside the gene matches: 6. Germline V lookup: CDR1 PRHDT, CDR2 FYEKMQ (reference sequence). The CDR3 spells CASSFGQGVRYEQYF. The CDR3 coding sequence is TGTGCCAGCAGCTTCGGACAGGGGGTCAGGTACGAGCAGTACTTC.

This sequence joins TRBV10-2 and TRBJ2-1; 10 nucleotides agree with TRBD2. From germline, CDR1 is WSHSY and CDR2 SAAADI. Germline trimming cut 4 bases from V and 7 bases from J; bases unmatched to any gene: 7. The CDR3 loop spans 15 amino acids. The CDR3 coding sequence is TGCGCCAGCAGTGGGGGGGCTAGCGGGAGTAATGAGCAGTTCTTC. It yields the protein CASSGGASGSNEQFF.

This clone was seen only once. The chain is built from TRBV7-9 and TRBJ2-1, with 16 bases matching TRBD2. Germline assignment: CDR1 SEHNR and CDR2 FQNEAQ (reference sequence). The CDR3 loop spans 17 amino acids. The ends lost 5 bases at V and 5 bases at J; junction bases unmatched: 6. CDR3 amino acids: CASSAGTSGGEDNEQFF. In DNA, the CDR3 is TGTGCCAGCAGCGCCGGGACTAGCGGGGGGGAAGACAATGAGCAGTTCTTC. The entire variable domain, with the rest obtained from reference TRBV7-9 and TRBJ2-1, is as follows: DTGVSQNPRHKITKRGQNVTFRCDPISEHNRLYWYRQTLGQGPEFLTYFQNEAQLEKSRLLSDRFSAERPKGSFSTLEIQRTEQGDSAMYLCASSAGTSGGEDNEQFFGPGTRLTVL.

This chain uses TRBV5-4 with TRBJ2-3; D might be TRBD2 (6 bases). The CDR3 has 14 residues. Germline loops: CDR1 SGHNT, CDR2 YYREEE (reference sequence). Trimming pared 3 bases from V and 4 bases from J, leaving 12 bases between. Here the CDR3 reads CASSWRGESDTQYF. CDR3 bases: TGTGCCAGCAGCTGGCGCGGGGAATCAGATACGCAGTATTTT.

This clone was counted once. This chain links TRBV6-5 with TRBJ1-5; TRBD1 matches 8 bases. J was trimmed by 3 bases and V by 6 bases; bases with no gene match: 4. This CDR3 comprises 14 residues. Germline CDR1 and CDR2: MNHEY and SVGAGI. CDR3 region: CASREDRDNQPQHF. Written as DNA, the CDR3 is TGTGCCAGCAGGGAGGACAGGGACAATCAGCCCCAGCATTTT.

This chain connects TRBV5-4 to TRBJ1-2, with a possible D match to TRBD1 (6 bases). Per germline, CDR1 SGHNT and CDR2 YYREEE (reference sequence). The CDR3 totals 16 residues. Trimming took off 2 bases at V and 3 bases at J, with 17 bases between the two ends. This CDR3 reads CASSLLGRGRDYGYTF. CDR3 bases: TGTGCCAGCAGCTTATTAGGTAGGGGGAGAGACTATGGCTACACCTTC.

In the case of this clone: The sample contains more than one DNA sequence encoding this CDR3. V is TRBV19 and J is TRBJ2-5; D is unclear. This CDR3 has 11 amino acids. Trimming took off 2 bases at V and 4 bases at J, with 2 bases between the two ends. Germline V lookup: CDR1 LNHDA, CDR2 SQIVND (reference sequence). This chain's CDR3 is CASSIRETQYF. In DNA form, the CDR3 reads TGTGCCAGTAGTATACGAGAGACCCAGTACTTC.

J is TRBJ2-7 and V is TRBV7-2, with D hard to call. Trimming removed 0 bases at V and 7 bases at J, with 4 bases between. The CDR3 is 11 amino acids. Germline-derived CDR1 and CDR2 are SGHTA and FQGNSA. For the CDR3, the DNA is TGTGCCAGCAGCTTAGCGGAGGAGCAGTACTTC. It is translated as CASSLAEEQYF.

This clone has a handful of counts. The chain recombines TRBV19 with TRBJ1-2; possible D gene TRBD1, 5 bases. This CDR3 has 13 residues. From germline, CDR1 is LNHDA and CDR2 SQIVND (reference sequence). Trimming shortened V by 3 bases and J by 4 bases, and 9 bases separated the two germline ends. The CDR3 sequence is CASSMQGTYGYTF. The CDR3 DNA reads TGTGCCAGTAGTATGCAGGGTACCTATGGCTACACCTTC. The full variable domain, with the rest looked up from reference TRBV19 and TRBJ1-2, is DGGITQSPKYLFRKEGQNVTLSCEQNLNHDAMYWYRQDPGQGLRLIYYSQIVNDFQKGDIAEGYSVSREKKESFPLTVTSAQKNPTAFYLCASSMQGTYGYTFGSGTRLTVV.

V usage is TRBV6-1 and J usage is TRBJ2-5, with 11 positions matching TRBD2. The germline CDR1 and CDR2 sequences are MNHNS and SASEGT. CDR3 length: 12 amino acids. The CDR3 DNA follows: TGTGTCGCTCTAGCGGGGGGAGAGACCCAGTACTTC. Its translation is CVALAGGETQYF.